This T cell receptor beta chain was recovered during a study of cytomegalovirus exposure and HLA in healthy donors. Study overall: A data release that came early held roughly 85 million unique TCRs from HLA-typed donors.

About this clone itself: Its antigen is currently unknown.

Overall study findings and caveats: In an earlier analysis, productive rearrangement rates for most beta V segments clustered near 87% or 30%. It is likely that the observed cluster of highly shared sequence variants was a sequencing artifact. Information on immune exposure was restricted to one variable (CMV serostatus).

PCR primers comprised 60 Vbeta and 13 Jbeta primers. Sequencing used immunoSEQ multiplex PCR; TCRdb keeps in-frame clones, though not all of them. Here the sample spans about 87,000 clones, more than 70% being singletons. V was shortened by 4 bases and J by 7 bases, with 10 bases between the two germline ends. CDR1 is MGHRA and CDR2 is YSYEKL in the germline V gene. The CDR3 extends over 13 amino acids. This chain connects TRBV4-1 to TRBJ1-4; the D is unclear. The sequence came from a woman aged 40-49 years in good health and CMV-seronegative. The sample taken for sequencing was PBMCs. This CDR3 is CASSLARSEKLFF. In DNA form, the CDR3 reads TGCGCCAGCAGCCTTGCGAGATCTGAAAAACTGTTTTTT.